One sample yielded the 19 T cell receptor beta chains listed below, sequenced in a study of beta chain features in type 1 diabetes (dated by TCRdb to the late 2010s). The library was produced with the immunoSEQ multiplex PCR assay. The entire isolated RNA was reverse transcribed using the High Capacity cDNA Reverse Transcription Kit, and thus expressed TCRB transcripts were sequenced. In its TCRdb copy, this immuneACCESS table keeps in-frame sequences only and misses some clones. Where compared with another copy, unresolved V genes explain less than half of these, and the others have no known cause. This sample holds 250,000 to 400,000 clones; roughly 15% were observed only once. Together, the top ten hold around 7% of the sample. Material for sequencing was central memory CD4+ T cells from blood. The receptors were sampled from a man aged 30 to 39 in good health.

The gene calls are TRBV11-2 and TRBJ2-3; possible D gene TRBD1, 6 bases. The CDR3 loop spans 12 amino acids. In germline, CDR1 is SGHAT, CDR2 FQNNGV. V lost 7 bases to trimming and J lost 6 bases, with 11 bases between them. The CDR3 DNA follows: TGTGCCAGCACCCCTAGGGGGGATACGCAGTATTTT. Its protein product is CASTPRGDTQYF.

This clone was seen a handful of times. The rearrangement uses TRBV10-3 and TRBJ2-3, with a weak D call TRBD1 (5 bases). The germline V gene has CDR1 ENHRY and CDR2 SYGVKD. The CDR3 contains 14 residues. Trimming cost V 6 bases and J 2 bases, with 12 bases left between them. CDR3 sequence reads: CAIRHDSFTDTQYF. In DNA, the CDR3 is TGTGCCATCAGGCATGACAGCTTCACAGATACGCAGTATTTT.

The chain combines TRBV4-3 with TRBJ2-7; 7 bases map to TRBD2. The germline gives CDR1 LGHNA, CDR2 YSLEER. The CDR3 loop spans 15 amino acids. V lost 4 bases to trimming and J lost 0 bases; unmatched junction nucleotides: 6. DNA for the CDR3: TGCGCCAGCAGCCTGGAAGCGGGGCTCTCCTACGAGCAGTACTTC. Protein: CASSLEAGLSYEQYF.

The chain recombines TRBV4-3 with TRBJ1-6; D is unclear. The CDR3 is 16 residues long. The V gene lost 2 bases and the J gene lost 0 bases, with 8 bases spanning the gap. CDR1 LGHNA and CDR2 YSLEER come from the germline V gene. The CDR3 DNA reads as TGCGCCAGCAGCCAAAGGGCGAGCTCCTATAATTCACCCCTCCACTTT. Its translation: CASSQRASSYNSPLHF.

This clone has just a few counts. The chain links TRBV7-9 to TRBJ1-3; D unclear. The CDR3 has 10 residues. Trimming removed 2 bases at V and 9 bases at J, with 2 bases between. Per germline, CDR1 SEHNR and CDR2 FQNEAQ (reference sequence). The CDR3 spells CASSLTTIYF. The DNA for the CDR3 is TGTGCCAGCAGCTTAACCACCATATATTTT.

This rearrangement joins TRBV10-3 to TRBJ2-2; maybe TRBD2 (6 bases). Germline V lookup: CDR1 ENHRY, CDR2 SYGVKD. Trimming took 5 bases from V and 3 from J, leaving 10 bases between them. This CDR3 has 14 amino acids. The CDR3 bases are TGTGCCATCAGTCACACGGGGGACACCGGGGAGCTGTTTTTT. It codes for CAISHTGDTGELFF.

This chain links TRBV19 with TRBJ1-1; D ambiguous. Trimming removed 2 bases from V and 5 bases from J, with 9 bases in between. CDR3 length: 13 amino acids. CDR1 LNHDA and CDR2 SQIVND come from the germline V gene (reference sequence). The CDR3 is CASSIKGRTEAFF. CDR3 sequence (DNA): TGTGCCAGTAGTATAAAGGGTAGGACTGAAGCTTTCTTT.

The chain links TRBV5-4 to TRBJ1-2, with 8 positions matching TRBD1. CDR1 is SGHNT and CDR2 is YYREEE in the germline V gene (reference sequence). The CDR3 is 13 residues long. Unmatched junction bases numbered 4, after V lost 6 bases and J lost 3 bases. The CDR3 DNA sequence: TGTGCCAGCACTTCAGGGGGCGACTATGGCTACACCTTC. Protein: CASTSGGDYGYTF.

Only a few counts were recorded for this clone. The V call is TRBV11-3, the J call TRBJ2-1; TRBD2 is a possible D gene (6 bases). Germline CDR1 is SGHNT and CDR2 is YENEEA. V dropped 4 bases and J dropped 8 bases, with 21 bases sitting between them. The CDR3 has 16 residues. CDR3 sequence reads: CASSSLAATVPYEQFF. The CDR3 DNA follows: TGTGCCAGCAGCTCCTTAGCGGCGACGGTCCCCTATGAGCAGTTCTTC.

The chain has TRBV6-1 and TRBJ1-2; D remains unclear. The length of the CDR3 is 14 residues. CDR1 and CDR2 (germline): MNHNS, SASEGT. The V gene lost 4 bases and the J gene lost 4 bases, with 13 bases spanning the gap. The CDR3 region has the DNA TGTGCCAGCAGTGCCATTGGCAGAAGCTATGGCTACACCTTC. Protein product: CASSAIGRSYGYTF.

The chain carries TRBV9 and TRBJ1-1; 7 positions match TRBD1. The CDR3 contains 16 residues. CDR1 and CDR2 (germline): SGDLS, YYNGEE. The J segment lost 1 base and the V segment lost 4 bases, leaving 10 bases of the junction unmatched. CDR3 bases: TGTGCCAGCAGCCTAGGACAGGTGGTGGGGAACACTGAAGCTTTCTTT. It translates to CASSLGQVVGNTEAFF.

This clone was recorded a few times. The chain uses TRBV14 and TRBJ2-3, with 11 bases lining up with TRBD2. Germline loops: CDR1 SGHDN, CDR2 FVKESK. The CDR3 has 14 residues. Trimming took 4 bases from V and 8 from J; bases not matched to a gene: 5. CDR3 residues: CASSRLAGYGTQYF. CDR3 bases: TGTGCCAGCAGCCGACTAGCGGGATATGGTACGCAGTATTTT.

The chain combines TRBV7-9 with TRBJ2-1; TRBD2 matches 14 bases. V shed 2 bases and J 8 bases; nucleotides not matched to a gene: 8. The V gene's germline CDR1 is SEHNR and CDR2 FQNEAQ (reference sequence). This CDR3 is 17 amino acids long. The CDR3 reads CASSLRRGLAGGDEQFF. The CDR3 nucleotides are TGTGCCAGCAGCTTAAGAAGAGGACTAGCGGGAGGCGATGAGCAGTTCTTC.

This clone appeared a few times. V usage is TRBV10-3 and J usage is TRBJ1-5, with TRBD1 identical over 7 bases. Germline values: CDR1 ENHRY, CDR2 SYGVKD. V dropped 6 bases and J dropped 2; count of bases not matched to a gene: 7. This CDR3 region has 15 residues. The CDR3 coding sequence is TGTGCCATCAGAGAAGCGACAGGGCGCAATCAGCCCCAGCATTTT. As protein: CAIREATGRNQPQHF.

The chain carries TRBV7-2 and TRBJ1-1; 8 nucleotides match TRBD1. Germline CDR1 is SGHTA and CDR2 is FQGNSA. With 6 bases clipped from V and 3 bases from J, the junction kept 3 bases outside the gene matches. The CDR3 consists of 13 residues. CDR3 in DNA: TGTGCCAGCAGGCAGGGGGCGGACACTGAAGCTTTCTTT. This codes for CASRQGADTEAFF.

The chain has TRBV25-1 and TRBJ2-1; the match to TRBD2 covers 7 bases. Looked up from germline, CDR1 is MGHDK and CDR2 is SYGVNS. The CDR3 extends over 18 amino acids. V shed 2 bases, J shed 4 bases, and the junction held 14 bases outside the gene matches. CDR3 DNA: TGTGCCAGCAGTGAACATCCCGCCCGGGACTACCAGTACAATGAGCAGTTCTTC. Its protein is CASSEHPARDYQYNEQFF.

The genes are TRBV4-3 and TRBJ2-7; a possible D gene is TRBD2 (5 bases). V shed 8 bases and J shed 6 bases, with 14 bases lying between them. CDR1 LGHNA and CDR2 YSLEER come from the germline V gene. This CDR3 region has 12 residues. CDR3 region: CASGTGIGEQYF. CDR3 DNA sequence: TGCGCCAGCGGCACGGGGATAGGCGAGCAGTACTTC.

The chain is built from TRBV7-2 and TRBJ2-5; possibly TRBD2 for D (5 bases). Germline CDR1 is SGHTA and CDR2 is FQGNSA. Trimming shortened V by 6 bases and J by 7 bases, and 15 bases separated the two germline ends. The length of the CDR3 is 13 residues. The CDR3 spells CASSSRTGGTQYF. CDR3 DNA: TGTGCCAGCAGTTCACGGACCGGAGGGACCCAGTACTTC.

This clone was detected only a few times. This chain links TRBV19 with TRBJ1-2, with 7 positions matching TRBD1. Germline V CDR1 and CDR2: LNHDA, SQIVND (reference sequence). With 7 bases clipped from V and 4 bases from J, the junction kept 9 bases outside the gene matches. This CDR3 is built from 14 residues. The CDR3 nucleotides read TGTGCCAGTATTCTCCGGACAGGAGCCTATGGCTACACCTTC. It is translated as CASILRTGAYGYTF.